The present TCR beta chain was sequenced within a study of somatic mutations in cytotoxic T cells in rheumatoid arthritis. The CDR3 is made up of 11 amino acids. The germline V gene has CDR1 LGHNT and CDR2 FRNRAP. Trimming pared 6 bases from V and 4 bases from J, leaving 4 bases between. Data came from immunoSEQ multiplex PCR; TCRdb stores just in-frame clones and leaves some out. The sample includes 15,000 or so clones, nearly 80% of them seen just once. This clone occurred a few times. This sequence joins TRBV12-5 and TRBJ1-5; D gene ambiguous. This receptor was identified in an adult with rheumatoid arthritis. The sequencing input was CD8+ T cells sorted from blood. The CDR3 nucleotides read TGTGCTAGTGGGAATAATCAGCCCCAGCATTTT. The encoded protein is CASGNNQPQHF.